A single sample is the source of the 22 T cell receptor beta chains below, sequenced in a study of T cells in localized non-small cell lung cancer. Sequencing was performed with immunoSEQ multiplex PCR; in TCRdb, only in-frame clones are kept and a portion is missing. The top ten clones hold 20% to 25% of a sample with 20,000 to 25,000 clones, about nine tenths of them seen once. This specimen consisted of peripheral blood, obtained before any cancer treatment. These receptors originate from a man aged 40-75 years with stage I squamous cell lung carcinoma.

V and J are TRBV7-6 and TRBJ2-7, with D maybe TRBD1 (6 bases). Looked up from germline, CDR1 is SGHVS and CDR2 is FNYEAQ. The CDR3 runs to 13 residues. V was pared by 4 bases and J by 6 bases, with 13 bases between. DNA of the CDR3: TGTGCCAGCAGCTATACCCCCAGGGGCGAGCAGTACTTC. It is translated as CASSYTPRGEQYF.

This chain joins TRBV27 and TRBJ2-1; TRBD1 matches at 7 bases. Trimming at V came to 3 bases and at J to 10 bases, leaving 6 bases not matched to a gene. CDR3 length: 13 residues. In germline, CDR1 is MNHEY, CDR2 SMNVEV (reference sequence). This CDR3 is CASSFYQGEEQFF. The CDR3 coding sequence is TGTGCCAGCAGTTTCTACCAGGGGGAAGAGCAGTTCTTC.

The chain links TRBV18 to TRBJ2-7; D is perhaps TRBD1 (6 bases). The V end was cut by 5 bases, the J end by 0 bases, with 17 bases between. Germline lookup yields CDR1 KGHSH and CDR2 LQKENI. The CDR3 sequence is 16 residues long. CDR3 sequence: CASSNGQGSSSYEQYF. CDR3 bases: TGTGCCAGCTCAAATGGGCAGGGGTCGAGCTCCTACGAGCAGTACTTC. The full variable domain, its missing parts supplied by reference TRBV18 and TRBJ2-7, is NAGVMQNPRHLVRRRGQEARLRCSPMKGHSHVYWYRQLPEEGLKFMVYLQKENIIDESGMPKERFSAEFPKEGPSILRIQQVVRGDSAAYFCASSNGQGSSSYEQYFGPGTRLTVT.

The chain is built from TRBV7-9 and TRBJ1-4, with D tentatively TRBD1 (5 bases). V was cut by 6 bases and J by 7 bases, with 18 bases left in between. The CDR3 runs 15 residues. Germline values: CDR1 SEHNR, CDR2 FQNEAQ (reference sequence). The CDR3 protein is CASSSTAYGREKLFF. The DNA of the CDR3 is TGTGCCAGCAGTTCGACAGCGTACGGGCGTGAAAAACTGTTTTTT.

The gene calls are TRBV7-9 and TRBJ2-1; D remains ambiguous. Looked up from germline, CDR1 is SEHNR and CDR2 is FQNEAQ (reference sequence). This CDR3 contains 15 residues. Between the trimmed V and J ends, which lost 1 base and 0 bases, there was a span of 7 bases. The chain's CDR3 is CASSLEPSSYNEQFF. The CDR3 nucleotides are TGTGCCAGCAGCTTAGAGCCAAGCTCCTACAATGAGCAGTTCTTC.

The chain combines TRBV9 with TRBJ1-2, with D possibly being TRBD1 (6 bases). V lost 4 bases to trimming and J lost 3 bases, with 16 bases between them. The germline V gene has CDR1 SGDLS and CDR2 YYNGEE. The CDR3 is 15 amino acids. The CDR3 coding sequence is TGTGCCAGCAGCCCCCATGAGGGGGTTTACTATGGCTACACCTTC. Its protein is CASSPHEGVYYGYTF.

This sequence joins TRBV1 and TRBJ1-1; whether TRBD1, the table's D call, matches the DNA was not checked. TRBV1 is assigned pseudogene status. CDR3 length equals 15 residues. The CDR3 spells CTSSRDSSMNTEAFF. CDR3 coding DNA: TGCACCAGCAGCCGGGACAGTTCGATGAACACTGAAGCTTTCTTT.

The chain carries TRBV4-1 and TRBJ1-2, with D possibly being TRBD1 (5 bases). CDR3 length equals 16 residues. V was trimmed by 4 bases and J by 0 bases, leaving 15 bases between them. From germline, CDR1 is MGHRA and CDR2 YSYEKL. The CDR3 reads CASSPLTMTANYGYTF. In nucleotides, the CDR3 is TGCGCCAGCAGCCCTCTAACCATGACAGCTAACTATGGCTACACCTTC.

J is TRBJ1-1 and V is TRBV29-1; D is ambiguous. Between the trimmed V and J ends, which lost 5 bases and 1 base, there was a span of 5 bases. There are 11 residues in the CDR3. CDR1 and CDR2 (germline): SQVTM, ANQGSEA. CDR3 sequence (DNA): TGCAGCGTTCTTCGGAACACTGAAGCTTTCTTT. Residues: CSVLRNTEAFF.

The V call is TRBV7-9, the J call TRBJ2-1, with TRBD2 as a possible D gene (6 bases). In germline, CDR1 is SEHNR, CDR2 FQNEAQ (reference sequence). Trimming shortened V by 5 bases and J by 5 bases, and 16 bases separated the two germline ends. The CDR3 is 15 amino acids. The CDR3 DNA follows: TGTGCCAGCAGCCCCCTGGGGGGAGGCCACAATGAGCAGTTCTTC. The encoded protein is CASSPLGGGHNEQFF.

The chain combines TRBV7-6 with TRBJ2-1; TRBD2 matches at 10 bases. The CDR3 is made up of 16 amino acids. Germline V gene lookup returns CDR1 SGHVS and CDR2 FNYEAQ. V lost 3 bases to trimming and J lost 8 bases; unmatched junction nucleotides: 10. CDR3 bases: TGTGCCAGCAGCTTCGGACCCAGCGGGGGGGTCGATGAGCAGTTCTTC. Its translation: CASSFGPSGGVDEQFF.

The gene calls are TRBV7-9 and TRBJ2-7, with D possibly being TRBD2 (6 bases). The germline CDR1 and CDR2 sequences are SEHNR and FQNEAQ (reference sequence). This CDR3 spans 17 amino acids. The V end lost 5 bases, the J end lost 1 base, and 21 bases lay between the germline ends. In nucleotides, the CDR3 is TGTGCCAGCAGCGGGGGAACGGTGCGGGGCCTGTCCTACGAGCAGTACTTC. As protein: CASSGGTVRGLSYEQYF.

The chain recombines TRBV6-5 with TRBJ1-1; D ambiguous. Trimming cost V 4 bases and J 7 bases, with 13 bases left between them. Germline V CDR1 and CDR2: MNHEY, SVGAGI. This CDR3 spans 13 amino acids. In nucleotides, the CDR3 is TGTGCCAGCAGTTTCGGCAGGCCCTATGAAGCTTTCTTT. Protein: CASSFGRPYEAFF.

This clone was picked up a small number of times. The chain has TRBV7-9 and TRBJ1-1; no reliable D call. From germline, CDR1 is SEHNR and CDR2 FQNEAQ (reference sequence). V was trimmed by 1 base and J by 8 bases, leaving 14 bases between them. This CDR3 has 14 residues. This CDR3 reads CASSLGAETREAFF. CDR3 nucleotides: TGTGCCAGCAGCTTAGGCGCAGAGACGAGGGAAGCTTTCTTT.

The chain combines TRBV30 with TRBJ2-1; 10 bases line up with TRBD2. Germline CDR1 is GTSNPN and CDR2 is SVGIG (reference sequence). This CDR3 spans 16 amino acids. J gave up 4 bases and V 0 bases, and 6 bases lay outside the gene matches. The CDR3 spells CAWSVRLAGLYNEQFF. The CDR3 bases are TGTGCCTGGAGTGTACGACTAGCGGGCTTATACAATGAGCAGTTCTTC.

The CDR3 DNA sequence: TGTGCCAGCAGCTTAGGGCTAGCGGGGGGACTCCCTTACAATGAGCAGTTCTTC. Its translation: CASSLGLAGGLPYNEQFF. This chain uses TRBV11-2 with TRBJ2-1; TRBD2 agrees at 11 bases. V lost 1 base to trimming and J lost 4 bases; unmatched junction nucleotides: 9. Germline CDR1 is SGHAT and CDR2 is FQNNGV. The CDR3 totals 18 residues.

J is TRBJ1-1 and V is TRBV2, with 8 bases identical to TRBD1. The V and J ends lost 6 bases and 4 bases, in that order; junction bases with no gene match: 4. Germline loops: CDR1 SNHLY, CDR2 FYNNEI. The CDR3 runs to 13 residues. The CDR3 reads CASSGQGGTEAFF. The CDR3 nucleotides read TGTGCCAGCAGCGGACAGGGAGGCACTGAAGCTTTCTTT. Using reference TRBV2 and TRBJ1-1 for the parts outside the CDR3, the full variable domain is EPEVTQTPSHQVTQMGQEVILRCVPISNHLYFYWYRQILGQKVEFLVSFYNNEISEKSEIFDDQFSVERPDGSNFTLKIRSTKLEDSAMYFCASSGQGGTEAFFGQGTRLTVV.

The gene calls are TRBV25-1 and TRBJ1-2; 7 bases fit TRBD1. The CDR3 is made up of 14 amino acids. The V and J ends lost 6 bases and 6 bases, in that order; junction bases with no gene match: 10. The germline V gene encodes CDR1 MGHDK and CDR2 SYGVNS. The CDR3 bases are TGTGCCAGCAGCCCCGGAAGGGGGCGTGATGGCTACACCTTC. It specifies CASSPGRGRDGYTF.

The CDR3 spells CASSAHRGQLMNTEAFF. The CDR3 DNA sequence: TGTGCCAGTAGTGCGCACAGGGGCCAGCTTATGAACACTGAAGCTTTCTTT. This rearrangement joins TRBV19 to TRBJ1-1; TRBD1 matches at 7 bases. The CDR3 has 17 residues. Trimming cost V 5 bases and J 0 bases; bases outside gene matches: 12. Germline V lookup: CDR1 LNHDA, CDR2 SQIVND (reference sequence). Based on the CDR3 plus reference TRBV19 and TRBJ1-1, the full variable domain is DGGITQSPKYLFRKEGQNVTLSCEQNLNHDAMYWYRQDPGQGLRLIYYSQIVNDFQKGDIAEGYSVSREKKESFPLTVTSAQKNPTAFYLCASSAHRGQLMNTEAFFGQGTRLTVV.

The sample holds a few counts of this clone. V gene TRBV5-1 combines with J gene TRBJ1-2; D remains ambiguous. Germline V gives CDR1 SGHRS, CDR2 YFSETQ. The V end lost 3 bases, the J end lost 14 bases, and 17 bases lay between the germline ends. The CDR3 loop spans 12 amino acids. Here the CDR3 DNA reads TGCGCCAGCAGCTCAGACCCTCTTCCTAAGACCTTC. Amino acid sequence: CASSSDPLPKTF. Full variable domain (outside the CDR3, taken from reference TRBV5-1 and TRBJ1-2): KAGVTQTPRYLIKTRGQQVTLSCSPISGHRSVSWYQQTPGQGLQFLFEYFSETQRNKGNFPGRFSGRQFSNSRSEMNVSTLELGDSALYLCASSSDPLPKTFGSGTRLTVV.

The V gene is TRBV28, the J gene TRBJ2-7; possibly TRBD2 for D (7 bases). V gave up 4 bases and J gave up 2 bases, with 15 bases separating them. The germline V gene has CDR1 MDHEN and CDR2 SYDVKM. This CDR3 spans 15 amino acids. The CDR3 bases are TGTGCCAGCAGTTCTCTACGGGGGGCCGCCTACGAGCAGTACTTC. This translates into CASSSLRGAAYEQYF.

This clone was observed once. V usage is TRBV6-5 and J usage is TRBJ2-7, with 8 bases matching TRBD1. The CDR3 runs to 14 residues. The germline CDR1 and CDR2 sequences are MNHEY and SVGAGI. Germline trimming cut 4 bases from V and 6 bases from J; bases unmatched to any gene: 8. In DNA, the CDR3 is TGTGCCAGCAGTTCAACAGGGGGATCTGGCGAGCAGTACTTC. Amino acids: CASSSTGGSGEQYF.